Listed here are 26 T cell receptor beta chains from one sample, sequenced in a study of blood T cell repertoires in COVID-19. Sequenced by immunoSEQ multiplex PCR; TCRdb stores in-frame clones only, minus some. The sample has about 130,000 clones; roughly three quarters are singletons. Sequences were obtained from PBMCs or T cells enriched from blood (not recorded which). These receptor sequences come from a woman between 50 and 59 years old who had recovered from COVID-19.

The rearrangement links TRBV7-6 to TRBJ2-1, with a possible D match to TRBD2 (6 bases). The CDR3 has 15 residues. Between the trimmed V and J ends, which lost 5 bases and 9 bases, there was a span of 20 bases. CDR1 and CDR2 (germline): SGHVS, FNYEAQ. In DNA, the CDR3 is TGTGCCAGCAGCCCCCGACTAGTCGCTCGGAGTGAGCAGTTCTTC. This translates into CASSPRLVARSEQFF.

V is TRBV7-9 and J is TRBJ1-1, with 7 positions matching TRBD1. The J segment lost 1 base and the V segment lost 1 base, leaving 0 bases of the junction unmatched. This CDR3 spans 14 amino acids. Germline V CDR1 and CDR2: SEHNR, FQNEAQ (reference sequence). The CDR3 spells CASSLGTGNTEAFF. The CDR3, as DNA: TGTGCCAGCAGCTTAGGGACAGGGAACACTGAAGCTTTCTTT.

The CDR3 nucleotides read TGTGCCAGCAGTTTAGCGGAGGGGGCAGTGAATGAAAAACTGTTTTTT. Translated: CASSLAEGAVNEKLFF. J is TRBJ1-4 and V is TRBV28; 7 bases map to TRBD1. Trimming cost V 2 bases and J 5 bases; bases outside gene matches: 8. The germline gives CDR1 MDHEN, CDR2 SYDVKM. CDR3 size: 16 residues.

CDR3 in DNA: TGTGCCAGCAGTTTTACCGCCGGGACAGCCTACGAGCAGTACTTC. Its translation is CASSFTAGTAYEQYF. V is TRBV27 and J is TRBJ2-7; 7 nucleotides match TRBD1. Germline V gives CDR1 MNHEY, CDR2 SMNVEV (reference sequence). This CDR3 spans 15 amino acids. Unmatched junction bases numbered 7, after V lost 3 bases and J lost 2 bases.

The V and J genes are TRBV12-3 or TRBV12-4 and TRBJ2-2; D call uncertain. This CDR3 is built from 12 residues. The V gene lost 5 bases and the J gene lost 8 bases, with 9 bases spanning the gap. This CDR3 is CASSQLPGELFF. In nucleotides, the CDR3 is TGTGCCAGCAGTCAGTTACCTGGGGAGCTGTTTTTT.

CDR3 nucleotides: TGTGCCACCAGCTCTGGGCGGGCCATTAATGAAAAACTGTTTTTT. It translates to CATSSGRAINEKLFF. The chain joins TRBV15 to TRBJ1-4; no definite D call. The CDR3 length is 15 residues. The ends were cut back, 5 bases at V and 4 bases at J, with 14 bases in the middle. Germline V gene data show CDR1 as LNHNV and CDR2 as YYDKDF (reference sequence).

The rearrangement uses TRBV5-1 and TRBJ1-5, with 8 bases that match TRBD1. V was pared by 4 bases and J by 2 bases, with 2 bases of the junction left unmatched. Germline CDR1 and CDR2: SGHRS and YFSETQ. CDR3 length: 14 residues. CDR3 in amino acids: CASSATGGNQPQHF. Here the CDR3 DNA reads TGCGCCAGCAGCGCGACAGGGGGCAATCAGCCCCAGCATTTT. The entire variable domain, with the rest obtained from reference TRBV5-1 and TRBJ1-5, is as follows: KAGVTQTPRYLIKTRGQQVTLSCSPISGHRSVSWYQQTPGQGLQFLFEYFSETQRNKGNFPGRFSGRQFSNSRSEMNVSTLELGDSALYLCASSATGGNQPQHFGDGTRLSIL.

V is TRBV5-1 and J is TRBJ2-1, with TRBD1 matching 7 bases. The CDR3 has 14 residues. Germline CDR1 reads SGHRS; CDR2 reads YFSETQ. Trimming at V came to 0 bases and at J to 3 bases, leaving 0 bases not matched to a gene. The CDR3, as DNA: TGCGCCAGCAGCTTGGGACAGGGCTACAATGAGCAGTTCTTC. The encoded protein is CASSLGQGYNEQFF.

This clone occurred once. This chain links TRBV2 with TRBJ2-5; 8 positions agree with TRBD2. The trim removed 7 bases at V and 5 bases at J, leaving 9 bases unmatched. The CDR3 runs to 14 residues. CDR1 is SNHLY, CDR2 FYNNEI, per germline. This CDR3 is CASTYTRGGETQYF. The CDR3 region has the DNA TGTGCCAGCACCTACACCCGGGGGGGGGAGACCCAGTACTTC.

This clone showed up just a few times. This rearrangement joins TRBV15 to TRBJ1-2; TRBD1 is a possible D gene (6 bases). V was cut by 6 bases and J by 5 bases, with 16 bases left in between. The germline V gene has CDR1 LNHNV and CDR2 YYDKDF (reference sequence). The CDR3 is made up of 14 amino acids. The CDR3 is CATRDSAASYGYTF. The CDR3 bases are TGTGCCACCAGGGACAGCGCTGCTTCTTATGGCTACACCTTC.

This sequence joins TRBV6-5 and TRBJ1-1; D remains ambiguous. V gave up 5 bases and J gave up 2 bases, with 9 bases separating them. Germline V gives CDR1 MNHEY, CDR2 SVGAGI. This CDR3 is 13 amino acids long. In nucleotides, the CDR3 is TGTGCCAGCAGTATCCACAGAAACACTGAAGCTTTCTTT. It yields the protein CASSIHRNTEAFF.

The rearrangement links TRBV11-3 to TRBJ1-5; D gene ambiguous. The CDR3 is made up of 17 amino acids. Germline V lookup: CDR1 SGHNT, CDR2 YENEEA. Trimming took off 5 bases at V and 2 bases at J, with 19 bases between the two ends. CDR3 residues: CASSHRQWGACNQPQHF. CDR3 sequence (DNA): TGTGCCAGCAGCCATCGTCAGTGGGGAGCTTGCAATCAGCCCCAGCATTTT.

The rearrangement joins TRBV28 to TRBJ1-3; a weak D match, TRBD1 (6 bases). This CDR3 is built from 13 residues. V dropped 4 bases and J dropped 11 bases, with 15 bases sitting between them. CDR1 MDHEN and CDR2 SYDVKM come from the germline V gene. CDR3 region: CASSSQPGEAIYF. In DNA form, the CDR3 reads TGTGCCAGCAGTTCACAACCAGGGGAAGCCATATATTTT.

V is TRBV29-1 and J is TRBJ2-7; 8 bases fit TRBD1. There are 12 residues in the CDR3. Germline V gives CDR1 SQVTM, CDR2 ANQGSEA. Trimming took 7 bases from V and 0 from J; bases not matched to a gene: 2. The CDR3: CSATGGSYEQYF. The CDR3 bases are TGCAGCGCTACAGGGGGCTCCTACGAGCAGTACTTC.

Written as DNA, the CDR3 is TGTGCCAGCAGCCAAAGGGACAGCAATGAGCAGTTCTTC. Translating gives CASSQRDSNEQFF. The chain joins TRBV14 to TRBJ2-1, with TRBD1 matching 7 bases. V gave up 2 bases and J gave up 6 bases; unmatched junction bases: 1. In germline, CDR1 is SGHDN, CDR2 FVKESK. The CDR3 covers 13 residues.

The chain employs TRBV18 and TRBJ1-6; the D gene is possibly TRBD1 (6 bases). V lost 6 bases, J lost 0 bases, and 9 bases lay in between. CDR1 and CDR2 (germline): KGHSH, LQKENI. The length of the CDR3 is 15 residues. The CDR3 loop is CASSEGGSYNSPLHF. The CDR3 region has the DNA TGTGCCAGCTCCGAAGGGGGCTCCTATAATTCACCCCTCCACTTT.

The rearrangement uses TRBV7-9 and TRBJ2-4, with a weak D call TRBD2 (6 bases). CDR1 and CDR2 from the germline V gene are SEHNR and FQNEAQ (reference sequence). The CDR3 runs 14 residues. V gave up 5 bases and J gave up 12 bases, with 20 bases separating them. Here the CDR3 reads CASSPGPGGLGQYF. CDR3 DNA sequence: TGTGCCAGCAGCCCCGGCCCCGGGGGTCTGGGTCAGTACTTC.

This chain links TRBV27 with TRBJ2-1; 7 bases are shared with TRBD1. The germline CDR1 and CDR2 sequences are MNHEY and SMNVEV (reference sequence). Trimming removed 6 bases from V and 4 bases from J; junction bases left unmatched: 6. The CDR3 runs to 14 residues. The CDR3, as DNA: TGTGCCAGCAGCGGAGACAGGGCGTACAATGAGCAGTTCTTC. Translated, it gives CASSGDRAYNEQFF.

This clone came up once. V is TRBV29-1 and J is TRBJ2-5; D is unclear. Germline CDR1 reads SQVTM; CDR2 reads ANQGSEA. Trimming took off 2 bases at V and 4 bases at J, with 8 bases between the two ends. This CDR3 comprises 12 residues. The DNA for the CDR3 is TGCAGCGTTGAACATGGCTTAGAGACCCAGTACTTC. Its translation is CSVEHGLETQYF.

The V gene is TRBV2, the J gene TRBJ2-3; 9 bases match TRBD1. In germline, CDR1 is SNHLY, CDR2 FYNNEI. CDR3 length: 15 amino acids. V was clipped by 6 bases and J by 0 bases; unmatched bases: 4. Written as DNA, the CDR3 is TGTGCCAGCAGACCGGACAGGGGTAGCACAGATACGCAGTATTTT. Amino acids: CASRPDRGSTDTQYF.

The chain combines TRBV21-1 with TRBJ1-5; TRBD1, as called in the table, went unchecked against the DNA. TRBV21-1 is shown as a pseudogene. This CDR3 is built from 16 residues. DNA of the CDR3: TGTGCCAGCAGCAGCCCTTCAGGGGGCCCTAATCAGCCCCAGCATTTT. This codes for CASSSPSGGPNQPQHF.

CDR3 nucleotides: TGTGCCAGTAGTCTAGCATCTGGAAACACCATATATTTT. Protein: CASSLASGNTIYF. The rearrangement joins TRBV19 to TRBJ1-3, with D unclear. This CDR3 contains 13 residues. Between the trimmed V and J ends, which lost 5 bases and 1 base, there was a span of 6 bases. CDR1 and CDR2 (germline): LNHDA, SQIVND (reference sequence).

The chain recombines TRBV7-2 with TRBJ1-3; no firm D call. Germline assignment: CDR1 SGHTA and CDR2 FQGNSA. V was clipped by 7 bases and J by 4 bases, with 11 bases between them. The CDR3 consists of 13 residues. Here the CDR3 DNA reads TGTGCCAGCACCCAAAACACAGGAAACACCATATATTTT. Translating gives CASTQNTGNTIYF.

V and J are TRBV19 and TRBJ1-2; D is ambiguous. Germline V gene data show CDR1 as LNHDA and CDR2 as SQIVND (reference sequence). Trimming stripped 5 bases from V and 1 base from J, with 5 bases between. The CDR3 covers 12 residues. CDR3 coding DNA: TGTGCCAGTAGTTCCAGTAACTATGGCTACACCTTC. It specifies CASSSSNYGYTF.

V usage is TRBV3-1 (or the pseudogene TRBV3-2) and J usage is TRBJ2-1; tentative D call: TRBD1 (5 bases). V was pared by 8 bases and J by 5 bases, with 13 bases between. The CDR3 loop spans 13 amino acids. Germline V gives CDR1 LGHDT, CDR2 YNNKEL (reference sequence). The CDR3: CASQGFLDNEQFF. CDR3 in DNA: TGTGCCAGCCAGGGATTTTTGGACAATGAGCAGTTCTTC.

Only a few counts were recorded for this clone. The chain links TRBV3-1 (or the pseudogene TRBV3-2) to TRBJ1-1; D uncertain. CDR1 and CDR2 from the germline V gene are LGHDT and YNNKEL (reference sequence). There are 14 residues in the CDR3. The V and J ends lost 6 bases and 3 bases respectively, with 14 bases between them. CDR3 in DNA: TGTGCCAGCAGTCCCAAGTATGCGGACACTGAAGCTTTCTTT. Residues: CASSPKYADTEAFF.